This T cell receptor beta chain was sequenced during a study of blood T cell repertoires in COVID-19. Study-wide context: COVID-19 samples, acute and convalescent, were from the United States, Italy and Spain. In each case, the material was cDNA or gDNA derived from T cells, B-cell-depleted T cells, or PBMCs.

Original analysis: Estimates of nucleated cell counts were drawn from the amplification of reference gene primers. Sequencing used immunoSEQ multiplex PCR; TCRdb keeps in-frame clones, though not all of them. V, J and clone size reflect that table, while D and trimming were determined from the DNA. The sample holds 16,000 or so clones, more than 85% seen once. This CDR3 has 14 residues. Germline CDR1 reads MNHEY; CDR2 reads SVGAGI. Unmatched junction bases numbered 12, after V lost 10 bases and J lost 4 bases. The TCR originated in a human donor in a cohort sampled during active COVID-19. Sequencing was carried out using peripheral blood. The chain has TRBV6-5 and TRBJ2-7; TRBD1 aligns across 8 bases. The CDR3: CAIIRDRTRYEQYF. The CDR3 nucleotides read TGTGCCATCATCCGGGACAGGACTCGGTACGAGCAGTACTTC.